These T cell receptor beta chains were read from a single sample in a study of cytomegalovirus exposure and HLA in healthy donors. Produced via immunoSEQ multiplex PCR; TCRdb's table is partial and in-frame only. The sample has about 170,000 clones, approximately 76% seen once. The sample taken for sequencing was PBMCs. The source of these receptors is a female donor in good health and CMV-seronegative. Each CDR3 is given with its conserved first and last residue. The D gene is left open where the match is weak. Rows give clone size only sometimes, using once, few, many, or a class for an expanded clone.

j_gene: TRBJ1-2; d_gene: .; v_gene: TRBV7-2; abundance: .; CDR3nt: TGTGCCAGCAGCTTAGAGCGGGTGGCAGGGCCAGGCTACACCTTC; CDR3aa: CASSLERVAGPGYTF
j_gene: TRBJ2-7; d_gene: .; v_gene: TRBV5-4; abundance: .; CDR3nt: TGTGCCAGCAGCTTCTCGGGAGAGCAGTACTTC; CDR3aa: CASSFSGEQYF
j_gene: TRBJ1-4; d_gene: TRBD1; v_gene: TRBV4-1; abundance: few; CDR3nt: TGCGCCAGCAGCCAAGTGGCAGGGGGCCTGTTTTTT; CDR3aa: CASSQVAGGLFF
j_gene: TRBJ1-3; d_gene: .; v_gene: TRBV9; abundance: once; CDR3nt: TGTGCCAGCAGCGTAGCAGGGACTGCCGGAAACACCATATATTTT; CDR3aa: CASSVAGTAGNTIYF
j_gene: TRBJ2-5; d_gene: TRBD2; v_gene: TRBV2; abundance: .; CDR3nt: TGTGCCAGCAGTCAGACTAGCGGGGGGGCGGTAAAAGAGACCCAGTACTTC; CDR3aa: CASSQTSGGAVKETQYF
j_gene: TRBJ2-3; d_gene: .; v_gene: TRBV7-2; abundance: .; CDR3nt: TGTGCCAGCAGCTTAGATCGATACACGGGGGACACAGATACGCAGTATTTT; CDR3aa: CASSLDRYTGDTDTQYF
j_gene: TRBJ2-1; d_gene: TRBD2; v_gene: TRBV5-1; abundance: .; CDR3nt: TGCGCCAGCAGCCCTACCCTAGCGGGTGGTGAGCAGTTCTTC; CDR3aa: CASSPTLAGGEQFF
j_gene: TRBJ1-1; d_gene: TRBD1; v_gene: TRBV7-9; abundance: .; CDR3nt: TGTGCCAGCAGCTCTACGGGACAGGAAGGAACTGAAGCTTTCTTT; CDR3aa: CASSSTGQEGTEAFF
j_gene: TRBJ2-6; d_gene: TRBD2; v_gene: TRBV10-2; abundance: .; CDR3nt: TGCGCCAGCAGTGACGGGGGGGCTGGGGCCAACGTCCTGACTTTC; CDR3aa: CASSDGGAGANVLTF
j_gene: TRBJ1-1; d_gene: TRBD1; v_gene: TRBV5-4; abundance: few; CDR3nt: TGTGCCAGCAGCTCGACAGGGTCGGGTGAAGCTTTCTTT; CDR3aa: CASSSTGSGEAFF
j_gene: TRBJ2-3; d_gene: TRBD2; v_gene: TRBV10-3; abundance: .; CDR3nt: TGTGCCACCTCTAGCGGGGGATACACAGATACGCAGTATTTT; CDR3aa: CATSSGGYTDTQYF
j_gene: TRBJ2-7; d_gene: .; v_gene: TRBV27; abundance: medium-sized; CDR3nt: TGTGCCAGCAGTTCGGGTGCCCACGAGCAGTACTTC; CDR3aa: CASSSGAHEQYF
j_gene: TRBJ2-2; d_gene: TRBD2; v_gene: TRBV6-1; abundance: few; CDR3nt: TGTGCCAGCAGTGAGAATAGAGAGACTAGCGGCACCGGGGAGCTGTTTTTT; CDR3aa: CASSENRETSGTGELFF
j_gene: TRBJ2-7; d_gene: TRBD2; v_gene: TRBV5-1; abundance: .; CDR3nt: TGCGCCAGCAGCGTGACCTTGACTAGCGGGAGAGGCGAGCAGTACTTC; CDR3aa: CASSVTLTSGRGEQYF
j_gene: TRBJ1-6; d_gene: .; v_gene: TRBV30; abundance: .; CDR3nt: TGTGCCTGGAGCGAGACAGTGAATAATTCACCCCTCCACTTT; CDR3aa: CAWSETVNNSPLHF
j_gene: TRBJ1-2; d_gene: .; v_gene: TRBV2; abundance: .; CDR3nt: TGTGCCAGCAGGGGGGGGGTCGGCTATGGCTACACCTTC; CDR3aa: CASRGGVGYGYTF
j_gene: TRBJ1-1; d_gene: .; v_gene: TRBV30; abundance: once; CDR3nt: TGTGCCTTTGACACCCGTCACACTGAAGCTTTCTTT; CDR3aa: CAFDTRHTEAFF
j_gene: TRBJ1-2; d_gene: .; v_gene: TRBV5-1; abundance: .; CDR3nt: TGCGCCAGCAGCCCCCCGGGAGGGAATGGCTACACCTTC; CDR3aa: CASSPPGGNGYTF
j_gene: TRBJ2-7; d_gene: TRBD1; v_gene: TRBV19; abundance: few; CDR3nt: TGTGCCAGTAGTTTAAGAGGACAGGACTACGAGCAGTACTTC; CDR3aa: CASSLRGQDYEQYF
j_gene: TRBJ2-7; d_gene: TRBD2; v_gene: TRBV6-1; abundance: .; CDR3nt: TGTGCCAGCAGTGAAATTGGAATGCTAGCGGGAGGTTTAAACGAGCAGTACTTC; CDR3aa: CASSEIGMLAGGLNEQYF
j_gene: TRBJ1-2; d_gene: TRBD1; v_gene: TRBV6-5; abundance: .; CDR3nt: TGTGCCAGCAGGAATGACAGGGGTTATGGCTACACCTTC; CDR3aa: CASRNDRGYGYTF
j_gene: TRBJ1-1; d_gene: .; v_gene: TRBV6-4; abundance: once; CDR3nt: TGTGCCAGCAGTGACCAGGGCGGGAACACTGAAGCTTTCTTT; CDR3aa: CASSDQGGNTEAFF
j_gene: TRBJ2-3; d_gene: TRBD2; v_gene: TRBV7-2; abundance: .; CDR3nt: TGTGCCAGCAGCTCCACGGGGGGGGTATCGGATACGCAGTATTTT; CDR3aa: CASSSTGGVSDTQYF
j_gene: TRBJ1-2; d_gene: TRBD1; v_gene: TRBV13; abundance: .; CDR3nt: TGTGCCAGCAGCGGGGACAGGGGGCAAATGAGGGACTATGGCTACACCTTC; CDR3aa: CASSGDRGQMRDYGYTF
j_gene: TRBJ1-2; d_gene: TRBD1; v_gene: TRBV5-8; abundance: .; CDR3nt: TGTGCCAGCAGCTTGGAAGGACAGGGTACGAGTGGCTACACCTTC; CDR3aa: CASSLEGQGTSGYTF
j_gene: TRBJ1-5; d_gene: TRBD1; v_gene: TRBV5-8; abundance: .; CDR3nt: TGTGCCAGCAGCTGGGGGGACAGGAATCAGCCCCAGCATTTT; CDR3aa: CASSWGDRNQPQHF
j_gene: TRBJ2-3; d_gene: .; v_gene: TRBV30; abundance: .; CDR3nt: TGTGCCTGGGGGGCGTTAGATACGCAGTATTTT; CDR3aa: CAWGALDTQYF
j_gene: TRBJ1-1; d_gene: .; v_gene: TRBV14; abundance: .; CDR3nt: TGTGCCAGCAGCCTATTAGAGAACACTGAAGCTTTCTTT; CDR3aa: CASSLLENTEAFF
j_gene: TRBJ2-7; d_gene: .; v_gene: TRBV18; abundance: .; CDR3nt: TGTGCCAGCTCACCCCGTCCAGTCCCTTCCGAGCAGTACTTC; CDR3aa: CASSPRPVPSEQYF
j_gene: TRBJ1-5; d_gene: .; v_gene: TRBV9; abundance: .; CDR3nt: TGTGCCAGCAGCGTAGATGAGGAGCAGCCCCAGCATTTT; CDR3aa: CASSVDEEQPQHF
j_gene: TRBJ1-5; d_gene: .; v_gene: TRBV21-1; abundance: .; CDR3nt: TGTGCCAGCAGCAAGTGGAGGGCTGAAGGCCAGCCCCAGCATTTT; CDR3aa: CASSKWRAEGQPQHF
j_gene: TRBJ1-2; d_gene: .; v_gene: TRBV12-5; abundance: .; CDR3nt: TGTGCTAGTGGCCCACAGACAAGCAACTATGGCTACACCTTC; CDR3aa: CASGPQTSNYGYTF
j_gene: TRBJ2-1; d_gene: .; v_gene: TRBV5-1; abundance: .; CDR3nt: TGCGCCAGCAGCTTGGATGGCCCGGGACTGGTCTACAATGAGCAGTTCTTC; CDR3aa: CASSLDGPGLVYNEQFF
j_gene: TRBJ2-1; d_gene: .; v_gene: TRBV7-3; abundance: .; CDR3nt: TGTGCCAGCAGCGCCGACAGCTACAATGAGCAGTTCTTC; CDR3aa: CASSADSYNEQFF
j_gene: TRBJ2-5; d_gene: .; v_gene: TRBV29-1; abundance: .; CDR3nt: TGCAGCTCCGTCTCAGGGCGTGAGCAGTACTTC; CDR3aa: CSSVSGREQYF
j_gene: TRBJ2-1; d_gene: TRBD1; v_gene: TRBV29-1; abundance: .; CDR3nt: TGCAGCGTTGAGGCCCAGGACAGGGTAACCTACAATGAGCAGTTCTTC; CDR3aa: CSVEAQDRVTYNEQFF
j_gene: TRBJ2-2; d_gene: .; v_gene: TRBV6-5; abundance: .; CDR3nt: TGTGCCAGCAGTTACTCAAGACTAACCGGGGAGCTGTTTTTT; CDR3aa: CASSYSRLTGELFF
j_gene: TRBJ1-1; d_gene: .; v_gene: TRBV14; abundance: few; CDR3nt: TGTGCCAGCAGCCAAGCCGGCGGGTTATCTAGCACTGAAGCTTTCTTT; CDR3aa: CASSQAGGLSSTEAFF
j_gene: TRBJ1-3; d_gene: .; v_gene: TRBV6-6; abundance: few; CDR3nt: TGTGCCACCGGCTCTGGAAACACCATATATTTT; CDR3aa: CATGSGNTIYF
j_gene: TRBJ1-1; d_gene: .; v_gene: TRBV7-8; abundance: few; CDR3nt: TGTGCCAGCAGCTTAGCAGGGGCCGAGCATGAAGCTTTCTTT; CDR3aa: CASSLAGAEHEAFF
j_gene: TRBJ2-7; d_gene: TRBD2; v_gene: TRBV2; abundance: .; CDR3nt: TGTGCCAGCAGTGGGACTAGCGGGATCTCCTACGAGCAGTACTTC; CDR3aa: CASSGTSGISYEQYF
j_gene: TRBJ2-5; d_gene: TRBD1; v_gene: TRBV15; abundance: .; CDR3nt: TGTGCCACCAGCAGGGACAGGGAAGAGACCCAGTACTTC; CDR3aa: CATSRDREETQYF
j_gene: TRBJ1-1; d_gene: .; v_gene: TRBV18; abundance: .; CDR3nt: TGTGCCAGCACGACGGGACAGAACACTGAAGCTTTCTTT; CDR3aa: CASTTGQNTEAFF
j_gene: TRBJ2-1; d_gene: TRBD2; v_gene: TRBV5-1; abundance: .; CDR3nt: TGCGCCAGCGGCTCCGGGACTAGCGGCAATGAGCAGTTCTTC; CDR3aa: CASGSGTSGNEQFF
j_gene: TRBJ1-2; d_gene: .; v_gene: TRBV5-5; abundance: few; CDR3nt: TGTGCCAGCAGCCCCACTCGCCAATGGGGCTACACCTTC; CDR3aa: CASSPTRQWGYTF
j_gene: TRBJ2-7; d_gene: TRBD1; v_gene: TRBV13; abundance: .; CDR3nt: TGTGCCAGCAGCCCGTTCGGACAGGGGGTCTCCTACGAGCAGTACTTC; CDR3aa: CASSPFGQGVSYEQYF
j_gene: TRBJ2-2; d_gene: .; v_gene: TRBV6-1; abundance: .; CDR3nt: TGTGCCATCCAGGGTGGAGCCGGAACCGGGGAGCTGTTTTTT; CDR3aa: CAIQGGAGTGELFF
j_gene: TRBJ2-5; d_gene: TRBD1; v_gene: TRBV4-1; abundance: .; CDR3nt: TGCGCCAGCAGCGTCGGACAGGGATCGGGGACCCAGTACTTC; CDR3aa: CASSVGQGSGTQYF
j_gene: TRBJ1-3; d_gene: .; v_gene: TRBV5-1; abundance: .; CDR3nt: TGCGCCAGCAGCCCCAACAGGGCTGGAAACACCATATATTTT; CDR3aa: CASSPNRAGNTIYF
j_gene: TRBJ2-2; d_gene: .; v_gene: TRBV5-4; abundance: .; CDR3nt: TGTGCCAGCAGCTTGGAGGGGACTGCGAACACCGGGGAGCTGTTTTTT; CDR3aa: CASSLEGTANTGELFF
j_gene: TRBJ2-2; d_gene: TRBD1; v_gene: TRBV25-1; abundance: few; CDR3nt: TGTGCCAGCAGTGTACAGGGGCGCGACACCGGGGAGCTGTTTTTT; CDR3aa: CASSVQGRDTGELFF
j_gene: TRBJ1-2; d_gene: TRBD1; v_gene: TRBV19; abundance: once; CDR3nt: TGTGCCAGTAGTATGACCACAGGGGGCGGCTATGGCTACACCTTC; CDR3aa: CASSMTTGGGYGYTF
j_gene: TRBJ2-7; d_gene: TRBD2; v_gene: TRBV4-1; abundance: few; CDR3nt: TGCGCCAGCAGCCACGAGACTAGCGGGAGGTCCTACGAGCAGTACTTC; CDR3aa: CASSHETSGRSYEQYF
j_gene: TRBJ2-6; d_gene: TRBD2; v_gene: TRBV13; abundance: few; CDR3nt: TGTGCCACCAGACGGGGACTAGACCACTCTGGGGCCAACGTCCTGACTTTC; CDR3aa: CATRRGLDHSGANVLTF
j_gene: TRBJ1-3; d_gene: .; v_gene: TRBV5-1; abundance: .; CDR3nt: TGCGCCAGCAGCTTGGAATCATACAGGACTGGAAACACCATATATTTT; CDR3aa: CASSLESYRTGNTIYF
j_gene: TRBJ2-2; d_gene: .; v_gene: TRBV6-1; abundance: .; CDR3nt: TGTGCCAGCAGTGAAGCAGCAAGGGGCGGCGCCGGGGAGCTGTTTTTT; CDR3aa: CASSEAARGGAGELFF